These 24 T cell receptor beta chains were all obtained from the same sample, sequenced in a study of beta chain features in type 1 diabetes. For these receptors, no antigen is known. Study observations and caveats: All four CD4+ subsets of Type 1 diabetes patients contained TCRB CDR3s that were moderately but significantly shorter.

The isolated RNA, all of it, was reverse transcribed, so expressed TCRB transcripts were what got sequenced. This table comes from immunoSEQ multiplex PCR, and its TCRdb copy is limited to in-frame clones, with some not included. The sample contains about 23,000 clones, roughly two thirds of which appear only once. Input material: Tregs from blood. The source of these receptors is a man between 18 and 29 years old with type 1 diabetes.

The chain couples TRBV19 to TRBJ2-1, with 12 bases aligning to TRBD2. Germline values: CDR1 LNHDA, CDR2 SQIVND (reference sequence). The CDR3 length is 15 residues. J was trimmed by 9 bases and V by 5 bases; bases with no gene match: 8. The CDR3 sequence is CASSVLAGGRSEQFF. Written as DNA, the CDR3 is TGTGCCAGTAGTGTCCTAGCGGGGGGGCGAAGTGAGCAGTTCTTC.

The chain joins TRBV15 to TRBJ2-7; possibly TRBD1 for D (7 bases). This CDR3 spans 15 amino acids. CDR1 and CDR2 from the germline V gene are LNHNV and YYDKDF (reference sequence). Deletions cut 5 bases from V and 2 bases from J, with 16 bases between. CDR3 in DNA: TGTGCCACCAGCTCGTGGGGCAGGGGGGCCTACGAGCAGTACTTC. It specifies CATSSWGRGAYEQYF.

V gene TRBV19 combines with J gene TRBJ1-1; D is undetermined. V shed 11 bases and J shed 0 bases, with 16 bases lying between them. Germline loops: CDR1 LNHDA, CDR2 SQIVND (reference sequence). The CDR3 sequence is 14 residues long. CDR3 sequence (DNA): TGTGCCGCTAGGCAGGCGGGTTTGAACACTGAAGCTTTCTTT. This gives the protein CAARQAGLNTEAFF.

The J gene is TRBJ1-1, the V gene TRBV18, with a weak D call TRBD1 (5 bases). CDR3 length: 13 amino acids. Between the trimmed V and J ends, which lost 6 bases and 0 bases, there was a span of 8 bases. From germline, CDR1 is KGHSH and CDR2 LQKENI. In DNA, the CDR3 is TGTGCCAGCTCGACAGAGATGAACACTGAAGCTTTCTTT. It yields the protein CASSTEMNTEAFF.

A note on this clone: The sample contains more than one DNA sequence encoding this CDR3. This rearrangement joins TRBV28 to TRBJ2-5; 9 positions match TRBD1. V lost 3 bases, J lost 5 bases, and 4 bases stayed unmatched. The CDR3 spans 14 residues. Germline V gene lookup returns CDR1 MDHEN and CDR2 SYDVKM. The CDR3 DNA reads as TGTGCCAGCAGTTTCTCGGACAGGGGTGAGACCCAGTACTTC. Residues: CASSFSDRGETQYF.

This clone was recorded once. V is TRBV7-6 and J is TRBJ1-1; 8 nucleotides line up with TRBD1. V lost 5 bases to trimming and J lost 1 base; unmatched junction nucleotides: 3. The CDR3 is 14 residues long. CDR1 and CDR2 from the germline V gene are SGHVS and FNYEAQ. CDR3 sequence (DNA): TGTGCCAGCAGCCTAGGGACAGGGAACACTGAAGCTTTCTTT. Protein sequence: CASSLGTGNTEAFF.

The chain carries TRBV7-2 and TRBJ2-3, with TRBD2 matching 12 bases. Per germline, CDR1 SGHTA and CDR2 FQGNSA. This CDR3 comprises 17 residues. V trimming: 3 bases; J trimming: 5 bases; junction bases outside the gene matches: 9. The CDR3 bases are TGTGCCAGCAGCTTTACTAGCGGGGGGTCCGGTGGAGATACGCAGTATTTT. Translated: CASSFTSGGSGGDTQYF. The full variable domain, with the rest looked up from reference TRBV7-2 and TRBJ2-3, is GAGVSQSPSNKVTEKGKDVELRCDPISGHTALYWYRQSLGQGLEFLIYFQGNSAPDKSGLPSDRFSAERTGGSVSTLTIQRTQQEDSAVYLCASSFTSGGSGGDTQYFGPGTRLTVL.

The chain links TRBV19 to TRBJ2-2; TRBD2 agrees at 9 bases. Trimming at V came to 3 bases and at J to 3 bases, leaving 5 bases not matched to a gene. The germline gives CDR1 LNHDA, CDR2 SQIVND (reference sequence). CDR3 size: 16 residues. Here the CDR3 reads CASSITSGYDTGELFF. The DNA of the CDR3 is TGTGCCAGTAGTATCACTAGCGGGTATGACACCGGGGAGCTGTTTTTT.

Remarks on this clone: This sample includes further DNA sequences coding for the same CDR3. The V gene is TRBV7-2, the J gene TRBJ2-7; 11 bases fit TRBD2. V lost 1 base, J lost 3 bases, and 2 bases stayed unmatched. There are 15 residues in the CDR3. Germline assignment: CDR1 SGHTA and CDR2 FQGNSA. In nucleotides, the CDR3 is TGTGCCAGCAGCTTAGGGCTAGCGGGAGGCTACGAGCAGTACTTC. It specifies CASSLGLAGGYEQYF.

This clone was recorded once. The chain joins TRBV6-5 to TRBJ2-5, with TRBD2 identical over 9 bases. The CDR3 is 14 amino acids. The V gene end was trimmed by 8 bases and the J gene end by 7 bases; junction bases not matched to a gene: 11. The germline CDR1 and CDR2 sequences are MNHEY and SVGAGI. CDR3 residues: CASGDSGSYGTQYF. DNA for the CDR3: TGTGCCAGCGGGGATAGCGGGAGTTACGGGACCCAGTACTTC.

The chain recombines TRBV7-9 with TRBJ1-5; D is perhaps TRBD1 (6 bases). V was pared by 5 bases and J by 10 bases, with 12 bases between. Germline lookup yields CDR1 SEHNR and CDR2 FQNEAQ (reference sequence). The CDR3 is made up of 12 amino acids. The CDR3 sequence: CASSATGPPQHF. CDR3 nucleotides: TGTGCCAGCAGCGCAACAGGGCCTCCCCAGCATTTT.

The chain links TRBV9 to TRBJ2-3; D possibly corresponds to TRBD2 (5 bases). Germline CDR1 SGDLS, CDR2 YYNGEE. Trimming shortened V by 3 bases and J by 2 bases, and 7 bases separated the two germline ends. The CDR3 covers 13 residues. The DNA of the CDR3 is TGTGCCAGCAGCGAGGGAGTCACAGATACGCAGTATTTT. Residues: CASSEGVTDTQYF. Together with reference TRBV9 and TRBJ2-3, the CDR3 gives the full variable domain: DSGVTQTPKHLITATGQRVTLRCSPRSGDLSVYWYQQSLDQGLQFLIQYYNGEERAKGNILERFSAQQFPDLHSELNLSSLELGDSALYFCASSEGVTDTQYFGPGTRLTVL.

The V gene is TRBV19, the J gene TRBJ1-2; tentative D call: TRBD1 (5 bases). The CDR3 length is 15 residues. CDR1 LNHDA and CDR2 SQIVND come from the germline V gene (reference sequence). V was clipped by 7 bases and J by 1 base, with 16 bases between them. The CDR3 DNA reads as TGTGCCAGTAAGCCGACCGACAGATATAACTATGGCTACACCTTC. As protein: CASKPTDRYNYGYTF. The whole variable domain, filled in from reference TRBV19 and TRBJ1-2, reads DGGITQSPKYLFRKEGQNVTLSCEQNLNHDAMYWYRQDPGQGLRLIYYSQIVNDFQKGDIAEGYSVSREKKESFPLTVTSAQKNPTAFYLCASKPTDRYNYGYTFGSGTRLTVV.

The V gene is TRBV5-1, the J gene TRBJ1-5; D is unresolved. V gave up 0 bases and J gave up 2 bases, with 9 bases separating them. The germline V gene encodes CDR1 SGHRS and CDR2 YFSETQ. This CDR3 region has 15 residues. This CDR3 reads CASSLEPGGNQPQHF. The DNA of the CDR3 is TGCGCCAGCAGCTTGGAGCCAGGCGGCAATCAGCCCCAGCATTTT.

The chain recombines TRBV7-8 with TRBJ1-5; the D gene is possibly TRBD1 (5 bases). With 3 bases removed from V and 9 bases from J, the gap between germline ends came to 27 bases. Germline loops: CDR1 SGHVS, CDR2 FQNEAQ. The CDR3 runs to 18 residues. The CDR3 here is CASSFYFYQGRDSLPQHF. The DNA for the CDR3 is TGTGCCAGCAGCTTTTATTTCTACCAGGGCAGGGACTCGCTGCCCCAGCATTTT. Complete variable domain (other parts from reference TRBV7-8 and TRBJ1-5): GAGVSQSPRYKVAKRGQDVALRCDPISGHVSLFWYQQALGQGPEFLTYFQNEAQLDKSGLPSDRFFAERPEGSVSTLKIQRTQQEDSAVYLCASSFYFYQGRDSLPQHFGDGTRLSIL.

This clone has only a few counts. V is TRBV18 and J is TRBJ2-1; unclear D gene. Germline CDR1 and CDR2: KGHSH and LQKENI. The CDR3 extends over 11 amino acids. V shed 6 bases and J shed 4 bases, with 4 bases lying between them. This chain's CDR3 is CASSRYNEQFF. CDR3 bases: TGTGCCAGCTCCCGTTACAATGAGCAGTTCTTC.

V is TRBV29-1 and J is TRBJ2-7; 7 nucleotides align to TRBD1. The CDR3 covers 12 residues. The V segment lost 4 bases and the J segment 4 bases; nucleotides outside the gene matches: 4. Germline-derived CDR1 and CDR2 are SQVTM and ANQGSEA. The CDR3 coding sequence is TGCAGCGTTGGAAGCAGGGGGTACGAGCAGTACTTC. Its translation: CSVGSRGYEQYF.

The CDR3 DNA reads as TGTGCCATCACGGAGGGACTAGCGGGAGATCGCACCTACGAGCAGTACTTC. Its translation is CAITEGLAGDRTYEQYF. The V call is TRBV10-3, the J call TRBJ2-7; 14 nucleotides line up with TRBD2. This CDR3 is built from 17 residues. V was clipped by 7 bases and J by 2 bases; unmatched bases: 10. Germline V CDR1 and CDR2: ENHRY, SYGVKD.

The CDR3 DNA follows: TGTGCCAGTAAAGGCCAGCGGGCTAACGGGGAGCTGTTTTTT. Its protein is CASKGQRANGELFF. The chain combines TRBV19 with TRBJ2-2; perhaps TRBD2 as D (6 bases). Deletions cut 7 bases from V and 7 bases from J, with 16 bases between. The CDR3 extends over 14 amino acids. Germline V lookup: CDR1 LNHDA, CDR2 SQIVND (reference sequence).

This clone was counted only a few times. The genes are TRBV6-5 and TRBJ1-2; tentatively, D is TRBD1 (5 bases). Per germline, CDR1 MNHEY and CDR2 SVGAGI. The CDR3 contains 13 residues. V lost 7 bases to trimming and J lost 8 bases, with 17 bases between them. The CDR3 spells CASTPGWGGGYTF. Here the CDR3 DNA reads TGTGCCAGCACTCCAGGGTGGGGAGGAGGCTACACCTTC.

CDR3 in amino acids: CASSTGQGLNKQYF. Here the CDR3 DNA reads TGCGCCAGCAGTACCGGACAGGGACTCAACAAGCAGTACTTC. V gene TRBV10-1 combines with J gene TRBJ2-7; 8 bases are shared with TRBD1. The J segment lost 8 bases and the V segment lost 5 bases, leaving 11 bases of the junction unmatched. The CDR3 has 14 residues. CDR1 and CDR2 (germline): WNHNN, SYGVQD (reference sequence).

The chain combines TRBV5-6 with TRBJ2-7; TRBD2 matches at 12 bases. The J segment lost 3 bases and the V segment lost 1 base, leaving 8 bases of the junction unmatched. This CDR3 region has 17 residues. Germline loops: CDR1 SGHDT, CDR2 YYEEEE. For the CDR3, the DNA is TGTGCCAGCAGCTTGTTGGGACTAGCGGGTAATTTCTACGAGCAGTACTTC. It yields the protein CASSLLGLAGNFYEQYF.

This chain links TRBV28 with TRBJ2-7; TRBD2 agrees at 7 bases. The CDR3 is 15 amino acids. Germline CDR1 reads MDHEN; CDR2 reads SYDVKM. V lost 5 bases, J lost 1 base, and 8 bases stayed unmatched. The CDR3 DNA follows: TGTGCCAGCAGTCCTAGACTAGCCCGTTCCTACGAGCAGTACTTC. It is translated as CASSPRLARSYEQYF. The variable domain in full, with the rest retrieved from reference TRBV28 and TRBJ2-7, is DVKVTQSSRYLVKRTGEKVFLECVQDMDHENMFWYRQDPGLGLRLIYFSYDVKMKEKGDIPEGYSVSREKKERFSLILESASTNQTSMYLCASSPRLARSYEQYFGPGTRLTVT.

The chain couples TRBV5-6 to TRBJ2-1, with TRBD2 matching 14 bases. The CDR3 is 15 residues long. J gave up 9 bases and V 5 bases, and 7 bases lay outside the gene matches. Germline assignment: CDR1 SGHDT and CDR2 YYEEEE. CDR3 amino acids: CASSRRTSGRIEQFF. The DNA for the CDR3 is TGTGCCAGCAGTCGCCGGACTAGCGGGAGGATTGAGCAGTTCTTC.